The 22 T cell receptor beta chains reported below all come from one sample, sequenced in a study of metastatic and nonmetastatic thyroid tumors. Treatment of any kind had been given to no patient before thyroid surgery. TCRdb recomputed clones from the PCR reads via MiXCR. This sample carries tens of thousands of clones, 15% of them seen once, and the ten largest clones take about 3.6%. The sample taken for sequencing was blood. All receptors come from a female donor with papillary thyroid cancer or a benign thyroid nodule (not recorded which). Some clones in this sample may be carry-over from other donors' samples.

This clone showed up many times. This chain links TRBV7-9 with TRBJ2-6; D may be TRBD1 (5 bases). The germline V gene has CDR1 SEHNR and CDR2 FQNEAQ (reference sequence). V lost 1 base to trimming and J lost 0 bases, with 16 bases between them. This CDR3 region has 19 residues. CDR3 region: CASSLVFRGGLSGANVLTF. The CDR3 DNA reads as TGTGCCAGCAGCTTAGTTTTTAGGGGTGGGCTCTCTGGGGCCAACGTCCTGACTTTC.

Comments on this clone: Other DNA sequences in the sample encode the same CDR3. V gene TRBV5-4 combines with J gene TRBJ2-7, with TRBD2 identical over 10 bases. Germline CDR1 reads SGHNT; CDR2 reads YYREEE (reference sequence). This CDR3 has 16 amino acids. After removal of 4 bases from V and 3 bases from J, the junction contained 10 bases not matched to a gene. The CDR3 nucleotides are TGTGCCAGCAGCGGGGCTAGCGGGGGACGCCACTACGAGCAGTACTTC. Protein: CASSGASGGRHYEQYF. Supplemented by reference TRBV5-4 and TRBJ2-7, the full variable domain reads ETGVTQSPTHLIKTRGQQVTLRCSSQSGHNTVSWYQQALGQGPQFIFQYYREEENGRGNFPPRFSGLQFPNYSSELNVNALELDDSALYLCASSGASGGRHYEQYFGPGTRLTVT.

In this sample, this clone turned up many times. The chain uses TRBV19 and TRBJ2-7; the match to TRBD1 covers 12 bases. This CDR3 has 15 amino acids. Germline values: CDR1 LNHDA, CDR2 SQIVND (reference sequence). V lost 8 bases and J lost 5; bases outside the gene matches: 10. CDR3 sequence reads: CASPKPGTGGDEQYF. CDR3 in DNA: TGTGCCAGTCCAAAACCGGGGACAGGGGGCGACGAGCAGTACTTC.

This clone was detected ten times or more. The rearrangement joins TRBV4-3 to TRBJ1-1; D gene unclear. CDR3 length: 15 residues. Germline-derived CDR1 and CDR2 are LGHNA and YSLEER. The V gene lost 0 bases and the J gene lost 0 bases, with 8 bases spanning the gap. DNA of the CDR3: TGCGCCAGCAGCCAAGATGGCGTTATGAACACTGAAGCTTTCTTT. It codes for CASSQDGVMNTEAFF.

This clone came up many times. V gene TRBV29-1 combines with J gene TRBJ2-3; 13 bases map to TRBD2. The CDR3 has 16 amino acids. With V trimmed by 7 bases and J by 5 bases, 12 bases remained unmatched. Germline V gene data show CDR1 as SQVTM and CDR2 as ANQGSEA. In nucleotides, the CDR3 is TGCAGCGGTTTGGGTGGACTAGCGGGAGATGTAGATACGCAGTATTTT. Protein sequence: CSGLGGLAGDVDTQYF.

This clone has at least ten counts. The chain joins TRBV20-1 to TRBJ1-2, with no clear D. Trimming pared 1 base from V and 7 bases from J, leaving 16 bases between. Germline V lookup: CDR1 DFQATT, CDR2 SNEGSKA (reference sequence). The CDR3 length is 14 residues. The CDR3 nucleotides read TGCAGTGCTAGAGTTGCCCAAGGAGGGATTGGCTACACCTTC. Translation: CSARVAQGGIGYTF.

The chain recombines TRBV27 with TRBJ2-1, with D unresolved. V was pared by 6 bases and J by 8 bases, with 17 bases between. The CDR3 runs 14 residues. From germline, CDR1 is MNHEY and CDR2 SMNVEV (reference sequence). CDR3 sequence (DNA): TGTGCCAGCAGCCCGGTACTCGGGTGCCATGAGCAGTTCTTC. It is translated as CASSPVLGCHEQFF.

There are many counts of this clone. The chain combines TRBV4-2 with TRBJ2-3; 12 bases match TRBD2. V lost 4 bases, J lost 5 bases, and 7 bases stayed unmatched. The CDR3 loop spans 16 amino acids. The germline CDR1 and CDR2 sequences are LGHNA and YNFKEQ. CDR3 DNA: TGTGCCAGCAGCCGCGGACTAGCGGGATCGGGAGATACGCAGTATTTT. This encodes CASSRGLAGSGDTQYF.

Concerning this clone itself: One end of the junction varies from germline; a read error may be responsible. This chain uses TRBV19 with TRBJ2-5; D is unclear. The CDR3 is made up of 15 amino acids. Germline assignment: CDR1 LNHDA and CDR2 SQIVND (reference sequence). This chain's CDR3 is CASSIYLFGLETQYF. The DNA for the CDR3 is TGTGCCAGTAGTATATATCTATTCGGCCTTGAGACTCAGTACTTC.

This clone was observed at least ten times. The chain combines TRBV5-6 with TRBJ1-2, with D unresolved. Looked up from germline, CDR1 is SGHDT and CDR2 is YYEEEE. The CDR3 covers 13 residues. The V gene lost 4 bases and the J gene lost 6 bases, with 13 bases spanning the gap. CDR3 sequence reads: CASSRGGVDGYTF. CDR3 DNA sequence: TGTGCCAGCAGCCGGGGAGGAGTGGATGGCTACACCTTC.

There are many counts of this clone. It may be a read error: a sequence one base away is much more abundant. Other DNA sequences from this sample encode an identical CDR3 as well. The CDR3 here is CASSQEFGAGYTF. Here the CDR3 DNA reads TGTGCCAGCTCCCAGGAGTTTGGCGCGGGCTACACCTTC. The rearrangement uses TRBV18 and TRBJ1-2; unclear D gene. From germline, CDR1 is KGHSH and CDR2 LQKENI. Trimming left V 6 bases short and J 8 bases short, with 16 bases between. The CDR3 is made up of 13 amino acids.

This clone was seen repeatedly, ten times or more. The genes are TRBV12-3 or TRBV12-4 and TRBJ2-5; D ambiguous. The V gene lost 8 bases and the J gene lost 2 bases, with 9 bases spanning the gap. The CDR3 is made up of 12 amino acids. The CDR3 bases are TGTGCCAGCTCGCACGTTCAAGAGACCCAGTACTTC. Amino acids: CASSHVQETQYF.

The rearrangement links TRBV6-2 or TRBV6-3 to TRBJ2-7, with D unresolved. This CDR3 spans 15 amino acids. Between the trimmed V and J ends, which lost 7 bases and 2 bases, there was a span of 18 bases. Germline assignment: CDR1 MNHEY and CDR2 SVGEGT. The CDR3 region is CASIPECPLPYEQYF. The CDR3 DNA follows: TGTGCCAGCATCCCGGAGTGTCCCTTACCCTACGAGCAGTACTTC.

This chain's CDR3 is CASSSDGLAGGGWVTDTQYF. CDR3 nucleotide sequence: TGTGCCAGCAGCTCCGACGGACTAGCGGGAGGAGGTTGGGTCACAGATACGCAGTATTTT. V gene TRBV7-1 combines with J gene TRBJ2-3, with TRBD2 matching over 14 bases. TRBV7-1 is assigned to the ORF class and has an uncertain function. J lost 2 bases, V lost 3 bases, and 13 bases had no gene match. The CDR3 length is 20 residues.

The sample holds many counts of this clone. This chain uses TRBV24-1 with TRBJ2-5; the match to TRBD1 covers 9 bases. With V trimmed by 9 bases and J by 4 bases, 8 bases remained unmatched. Germline V gene sequence: CDR1 KGHDR, CDR2 SFDVKD. The CDR3 loop spans 14 amino acids. CDR3 in DNA: TGTGCCACCGGGAAACAGGGGGCTGGAGAGACCCAGTACTTC. It yields the protein CATGKQGAGETQYF.

This clone has at least ten counts. This sequence joins TRBV28 and TRBJ2-3; possibly TRBD2 for D (6 bases). This CDR3 spans 14 amino acids. CDR1 and CDR2 from the germline V gene are MDHEN and SYDVKM. V was clipped by 2 bases and J by 6 bases, with 12 bases between them. CDR3 nucleotide sequence: TGTGCCAGCAGTTTAGCGGGACTGGGGGATACGCAGTATTTT. This encodes CASSLAGLGDTQYF.

The table lists this clone with many counts. V is TRBV30 and J is TRBJ1-1, with TRBD1 as a possible D gene (6 bases). Germline assignment: CDR1 GTSNPN and CDR2 SVGIG (reference sequence). This CDR3 comprises 14 residues. V shed 5 bases and J shed 1 base, with 14 bases lying between them. CDR3 DNA sequence: TGTGCCTGGGCCCGGGGGGGCACGAACACTGAAGCTTTCTTT. As protein: CAWARGGTNTEAFF.

Notes on this clone: A read error may be the cause here, since a much bigger clone is one base away. J is TRBJ1-5 and V is TRBV4-1; unclear D gene. The CDR3 is made up of 15 amino acids. Germline V CDR1 and CDR2: MGHRA, YSYEKL. The CDR3 loop reads CANSQAEYSNQPQHF. CDR3 coding DNA: TGCGCCAACAGCCAAGCAGAATATAGCAATCAGCCCCAGCATTTT.

In this sample, this clone turned up many times. The chain links TRBV28 to TRBJ1-6; possibly TRBD1 for D (5 bases). The CDR3 sequence is 13 residues long. The ends were cut back, 6 bases at V and 4 bases at J, with 7 bases in the middle. CDR1 and CDR2 (germline): MDHEN, SYDVKM. CDR3 DNA sequence: TGTGCCAGCAGGTCAGGGTATAATTCACCCCTCCACTTT. It specifies CASRSGYNSPLHF.

The table lists this clone with many counts. This chain links TRBV6-2 or TRBV6-3 with TRBJ1-1, with 8 nucleotides matching TRBD1. CDR3 size: 14 residues. V lost 5 bases, J lost 0 bases, and 2 bases stayed unmatched. Germline CDR1 MNHEY, CDR2 SVGEGT. The CDR3 is CASSTGGMNTEAFF. CDR3 nucleotides: TGTGCCAGCAGTACAGGGGGAATGAACACTGAAGCTTTCTTT.

The rearrangement uses TRBV11-2 and TRBJ2-7; D gene uncertain. There are 13 residues in the CDR3. V gave up 0 bases and J gave up 4 bases, with 7 bases separating them. From germline, CDR1 is SGHAT and CDR2 FQNNGV. The CDR3 DNA reads as TGTGCCAGCAGCTTAGATCTTCGGTACGAGCAGTACTTC. It yields the protein CASSLDLRYEQYF.

In its sample, this clone ranks as medium-sized. V is TRBV28 and J is TRBJ2-7; maybe TRBD1 (6 bases). V lost 7 bases and J 0 bases, leaving 16 bases between the germline ends. The CDR3 consists of 15 residues. The V gene's germline CDR1 is MDHEN and CDR2 SYDVKM. The CDR3 coding sequence is TGTGCCAGCACTAGATCCGACAGGCTCTCCTACGAGCAGTACTTC. Protein product: CASTRSDRLSYEQYF.